One sample yielded the 17 T cell receptor beta chains listed below, sequenced in a study of T cell responses to AZD1222 COVID-19 vaccine. The assay was immunoSEQ multiplex PCR, and TCRdb's table has in-frame clones only and misses some. The data show 200,000 to 250,000 clones, around 94% seen once. The sample in question was peripheral blood, obtained 28 days after the second dose of the MenACWY control vaccine. All receptors derive from an adult who received the MenACWY meningococcal vaccine as a control.

The chain employs TRBV5-6 and TRBJ1-5, with D maybe TRBD1 (5 bases). CDR1 is SGHDT, CDR2 YYEEEE, per germline. This CDR3 spans 14 amino acids. V lost 0 bases and J 4 bases, leaving 8 bases between the germline ends. CDR3 nucleotides: TGTGCCAGCAGCTTGGAAGGGGTGAATCAGCCCCAGCATTTT. Its translation is CASSLEGVNQPQHF.

V and J are TRBV30 and TRBJ2-1, with D possibly TRBD2 on 6 matching bases. The CDR3 runs 14 residues. Deletions cut 2 bases from V and 9 bases from J, with 17 bases between. Germline V gene lookup returns CDR1 GTSNPN and CDR2 SVGIG (reference sequence). The CDR3 DNA reads as TGTGCCTGGAGTAGACCAGTTGCGCGGGGTGAGCAGTTCTTC. It codes for CAWSRPVARGEQFF.

The chain carries TRBV11-2 and TRBJ2-7, with a possible D match to TRBD2 (6 bases). CDR3 length equals 17 residues. The germline V gene has CDR1 SGHAT and CDR2 FQNNGV. Between the trimmed V and J ends, which lost 4 bases and 1 base, there was a span of 20 bases. The CDR3 region has the DNA TGTGCCAGCAGCTCCACCAGTCCCCAGGCGGGGTCCTACGAGCAGTACTTC. Amino acid sequence: CASSSTSPQAGSYEQYF. Together with reference TRBV11-2 and TRBJ2-7, the CDR3 gives the full variable domain: EAGVAQSPRYKIIEKRQSVAFWCNPISGHATLYWYQQILGQGPKLLIQFQNNGVVDDSQLPKDRFSAERLKGVDSTLKIQPAKLEDSAVYLCASSSTSPQAGSYEQYFGPGTRLTVT.

The rearrangement joins TRBV5-1 to TRBJ1-1, with TRBD1 matching over 11 bases. The CDR3 runs 16 residues. V shed 2 bases, J shed 4 bases, and the junction held 7 bases outside the gene matches. Germline-derived CDR1 and CDR2 are SGHRS and YFSETQ. This chain's CDR3 is CASSLRDRGRGTEAFF. The CDR3 nucleotides are TGCGCCAGCAGCTTAAGGGACAGGGGGAGAGGCACTGAAGCTTTCTTT.

This clone has just one count. The rearrangement joins TRBV27 to TRBJ2-1; D is undetermined. There are 13 residues in the CDR3. Looked up from germline, CDR1 is MNHEY and CDR2 is SMNVEV (reference sequence). V was pared by 0 bases and J by 6 bases, with 6 bases between. CDR3 loop: CASSLSKSNEQFF. DNA of the CDR3: TGTGCCAGCAGTTTATCGAAGAGCAATGAGCAGTTCTTC.

This chain links TRBV10-3 with TRBJ1-2; 8 bases are a match to TRBD1. The length of the CDR3 is 13 residues. The V gene's germline CDR1 is ENHRY and CDR2 SYGVKD. V lost 5 bases to trimming and J lost 7 bases; unmatched junction nucleotides: 6. The CDR3 nucleotides are TGTGCCATCAGTCTTGACAGGGGTGTTGGCTACACCTTC. It yields the protein CAISLDRGVGYTF.

The V gene is TRBV29-1, the J gene TRBJ1-3; no reliable D call. The CDR3 extends over 13 amino acids. The V end lost 8 bases, the J end lost 4 bases, and 15 bases lay between the germline ends. CDR1 and CDR2 from the germline V gene are SQVTM and ANQGSEA. DNA for the CDR3: TGCAGCTTTTCTACTGGAGGGGGAAACACCATATATTTT. It yields the protein CSFSTGGGNTIYF.

This chain joins TRBV7-8 and TRBJ2-7; 8 nucleotides agree with TRBD1. From germline, CDR1 is SGHVS and CDR2 FQNEAQ. There are 14 residues in the CDR3. V lost 5 bases and J lost 3; bases outside the gene matches: 6. CDR3 loop: CASSTRTGIYEQYF. The CDR3 DNA reads as TGTGCCAGCAGCACCCGGACAGGGATCTACGAGCAGTACTTC.

This sequence joins TRBV6-5 and TRBJ2-1; possible D gene TRBD1, 5 bases. V was cut by 0 bases and J by 7 bases, with 10 bases left in between. Germline V gives CDR1 MNHEY, CDR2 SVGAGI. The CDR3 length is 14 residues. The CDR3 nucleotides read TGTGCCAGCAGTTACTCGGCAGGGTTGAATGAGCAGTTCTTC. Protein sequence: CASSYSAGLNEQFF.

The rearrangement uses TRBV29-1 and TRBJ2-2; D is perhaps TRBD1 or TRBD2 (6 bases each). The CDR3 consists of 13 residues. Germline-derived CDR1 and CDR2 are SQVTM and ANQGSEA. Trimming shortened V by 3 bases and J by 3 bases, and 8 bases separated the two germline ends. For the CDR3, the DNA is TGCAGCGTTGAGGAGGGGGACACCGGGGAGCTGTTTTTT. Its protein is CSVEEGDTGELFF.

J is TRBJ1-6 and V is TRBV10-3, with a tentative D call TRBD1 (5 bases). The CDR3 consists of 15 residues. V lost 0 bases to trimming and J lost 7 bases, with 10 bases between them. The germline CDR1 and CDR2 sequences are ENHRY and SYGVKD. The CDR3 DNA sequence: TGTGCCATCAGTGAGTCGGGGGACGACAATTCACCCCTCCACTTT. This encodes CAISESGDDNSPLHF.

This clone appeared once. CDR3 loop: CASSPGTGVRETQYF. The CDR3 DNA reads as TGTGCCAGCAGCCCAGGGACAGGGGTCCGGGAGACCCAGTACTTC. The chain is built from TRBV28 and TRBJ2-5, with 10 bases aligning to TRBD1. Trimming removed 6 bases from V and 5 bases from J; junction bases left unmatched: 9. Germline V gene sequence: CDR1 MDHEN, CDR2 SYDVKM. There are 15 residues in the CDR3.

This CDR3 reads CASSGGRNTEAFF. DNA of the CDR3: TGTGCCAGCAGTGGGGGACGGAACACTGAAGCTTTCTTT. The V gene is TRBV7-3, the J gene TRBJ1-1; D perhaps matches TRBD1 (5 bases). The CDR3 is 13 amino acids. Germline V gives CDR1 SGHTA, CDR2 FQGTGA. V lost 6 bases, J lost 1 base, and 9 bases lay in between.

This clone has a single count. The chain carries TRBV28 and TRBJ1-5; D is perhaps TRBD1 (5 bases). The CDR3 is 14 residues long. The germline CDR1 and CDR2 sequences are MDHEN and SYDVKM. Trimming shortened V by 8 bases and J by 8 bases, and 19 bases separated the two germline ends. The CDR3 loop is CASDTGTALEPQHF. For the CDR3, the DNA is TGTGCCAGCGATACCGGGACGGCCCTAGAGCCCCAGCATTTT. The variable domain in full, with the rest retrieved from reference TRBV28 and TRBJ1-5, is DVKVTQSSRYLVKRTGEKVFLECVQDMDHENMFWYRQDPGLGLRLIYFSYDVKMKEKGDIPEGYSVSREKKERFSLILESASTNQTSMYLCASDTGTALEPQHFGDGTRLSIL.

The chain is built from TRBV6-1 and TRBJ2-1, with D unresolved. This CDR3 has 15 residues. Germline lookup yields CDR1 MNHNS and CDR2 SASEGT. V gave up 3 bases and J gave up 2 bases, with 11 bases separating them. The CDR3 region is CASSELNTAYNEQFF. DNA of the CDR3: TGTGCCAGCAGTGAGCTCAACACGGCCTACAATGAGCAGTTCTTC.

The chain uses TRBV2 and TRBJ2-1; 7 nucleotides align to TRBD1. Germline CDR1 and CDR2: SNHLY and FYNNEI. This CDR3 has 13 residues. After removal of 5 bases from V and 7 bases from J, the junction contained 5 bases not matched to a gene. CDR3 bases: TGTGCCAGCAGTCCTCGACAGGGAAATGAGCAGTTCTTC. Encoded protein: CASSPRQGNEQFF.

This sequence joins TRBV27 and TRBJ1-2; D is possibly TRBD1 (5 bases). The V gene lost 3 bases and the J gene lost 4 bases, with 15 bases spanning the gap. Looked up from germline, CDR1 is MNHEY and CDR2 is SMNVEV (reference sequence). The CDR3 runs to 15 residues. CDR3 region: CASSFRPQGPYGYTF. CDR3 in DNA: TGTGCCAGCAGTTTTAGGCCCCAGGGTCCCTATGGCTACACCTTC.